This T cell receptor (beta chain) was identified in a study of identical twins. The CDR3 has 15 amino acids. CDR1 is KGHDR and CDR2 is SFDVKD in the germline V gene. Germline trimming cut 4 bases from V and 2 bases from J; bases unmatched to any gene: 4. TCRdb itself ran the 5' RACE reads through MiXCR, one entry per CDR3 protein. The sample carries roughly 770,000 distinct CDR3 sequences, approximately 18% recorded once. The same sample was also studied in work on T cells expressing NK-cell markers. That work states: Each TCR beta repertoire originated in sorted T cells that were CD3+CD56+NKG2C+, CD3+CD56+NKG2C- or CD3+CD56-NKG2C+.

The chain combines TRBV24-1 with TRBJ2-3; 8 bases line up with TRBD1. The receptor was isolated from a woman aged 18-35 years in good health. The material sequenced was PBMCs. CDR3 nucleotide sequence: TGTGCCACCAGTGAGGGGACAGGCATCACAGATACGCAGTATTTT. Residues: CATSEGTGITDTQYF.